Following are 11 T cell receptor beta chains from one sample sequenced in a study of technical replicates of blood from a few donors. Only in-frame clones appear in the TCRdb table, and some are missing; sequencing was by immunoSEQ multiplex PCR. This table holds fewer than 85,000 clones, 90% to 95% found once. Sequencing used T cells isolated from PBMCs. Receptors originate from a human donor in good health.

The rearrangement uses TRBV12-1 and TRBJ1-3; the DNA was not compared with TRBD1, the D call given in the table. TRBV12-1 is marked as a pseudogene. The CDR3 runs to 15 residues. This CDR3 is CASVEQGKAGNTIYF. Written as DNA, the CDR3 is TGTGCCAGCGTCGAGCAGGGGAAAGCTGGAAACACCATATATTTT.

J is TRBJ2-7 and V is TRBV11-3; maybe TRBD2 (6 bases). Trimming took 1 base from V and 4 from J, leaving 11 bases between them. This CDR3 has 14 amino acids. Germline V lookup: CDR1 SGHNT, CDR2 YENEEA. CDR3 sequence (DNA): TGTGCCAGCAGCTTAGGTGCGGGAATTTACGAGCAGTACTTC. It specifies CASSLGAGIYEQYF.

This clone was picked up one time. The gene calls are TRBV27 and TRBJ1-5; a weak D match, TRBD1 (6 bases). The V and J ends lost 3 bases and 4 bases respectively, with 13 bases between them. The germline gives CDR1 MNHEY, CDR2 SMNVEV (reference sequence). This CDR3 region has 15 residues. The CDR3 coding sequence is TGTGCCAGCAGTTTCGTGGGAGGGGGGAATCAGCCCCAGCATTTT. It codes for CASSFVGGGNQPQHF.

The V call is TRBV11-2, the J call TRBJ2-5; D may be TRBD2 (5 bases). CDR1 SGHAT and CDR2 FQNNGV come from the germline V gene. The CDR3 contains 16 residues. Trimming took off 1 base at V and 5 bases at J, with 17 bases between the two ends. Here the CDR3 DNA reads TGTGCCAGCAGCTTAGGTTTAATCCAACTAGGGGAGACCCAGTACTTC. Residues: CASSLGLIQLGETQYF.

V gene TRBV7-2 combines with J gene TRBJ2-6; D is ambiguous. Germline lookup yields CDR1 SGHTA and CDR2 FQGNSA. V was pared by 5 bases and J by 1 base, with 6 bases between. The CDR3 spans 14 residues. CDR3 sequence: CASSPRSGANVLTF. CDR3 coding DNA: TGTGCCAGCAGCCCTAGATCTGGGGCCAACGTCCTGACTTTC. The whole variable domain, remainder taken from reference TRBV7-2 and TRBJ2-6, is GAGVSQSPSNKVTEKGKDVELRCDPISGHTALYWYRQSLGQGLEFLIYFQGNSAPDKSGLPSDRFSAERTGGSVSTLTIQRTQQEDSAVYLCASSPRSGANVLTFGAGSRLTVL.

CDR3 DNA sequence: TGCAGCTTACCCCTAGCGGGAGCCTATGGTGAGCAGTTCTTC. Protein sequence: CSLPLAGAYGEQFF. V and J are TRBV29-1 and TRBJ2-1; TRBD2 matches at 10 bases. The CDR3 runs 14 residues. The V and J ends lost 8 bases and 9 bases, in that order; junction bases with no gene match: 13. Germline loops: CDR1 SQVTM, CDR2 ANQGSEA.

The chain combines TRBV6-5 with TRBJ1-2; D is unclear. The ends were cut back, 6 bases at V and 2 bases at J, with 4 bases in the middle. The germline V gene has CDR1 MNHEY and CDR2 SVGAGI. The CDR3 loop spans 11 amino acids. The CDR3 protein is CASRQNYGYTF. DNA of the CDR3: TGTGCCAGCAGACAAAACTATGGCTACACCTTC.

The rearrangement joins TRBV7-9 to TRBJ1-1; 8 bases fit TRBD1. Germline lookup yields CDR1 SEHNR and CDR2 FQNEAQ (reference sequence). CDR3 length: 14 residues. J was trimmed by 3 bases and V by 5 bases; bases with no gene match: 5. The CDR3 is CASSAGGGYTEAFF. Written as DNA, the CDR3 is TGTGCCAGCAGCGCAGGGGGCGGGTACACTGAAGCTTTCTTT.

This clone was recorded a few times. V and J are TRBV10-3 and TRBJ1-4, with 7 nucleotides matching TRBD1. The CDR3 has 13 residues. The germline CDR1 and CDR2 sequences are ENHRY and SYGVKD. Losses at the gene ends were 6 bases for V and 7 bases for J; bases not matched to a gene: 5. The CDR3 DNA is TGTGCCATCAGGCAGACAGGGAGTGAAAAACTGTTTTTT. Its translation: CAIRQTGSEKLFF.

V gene TRBV29-1 combines with J gene TRBJ2-5, with D perhaps TRBD2 (6 bases). Germline V gene lookup returns CDR1 SQVTM and CDR2 ANQGSEA. V lost 8 bases and J lost 1, with 8 bases in between. CDR3 length: 11 residues. The CDR3: CSLASQETQYF. CDR3 nucleotide sequence: TGCAGCCTAGCGAGCCAAGAGACCCAGTACTTC.

The count of this clone is one. V and J are TRBV11-3 and TRBJ2-3, with D possibly matching TRBD1 (5 bases). CDR1 and CDR2 (germline): SGHNT, YENEEA. This CDR3 has 14 residues. V lost 5 bases and J lost 9, with 18 bases in between. For the CDR3, the DNA is TGTGCCAGCAGCCAGGGTGGCTCCGGGCGGACGCAGTATTTT. This gives the protein CASSQGGSGRTQYF.